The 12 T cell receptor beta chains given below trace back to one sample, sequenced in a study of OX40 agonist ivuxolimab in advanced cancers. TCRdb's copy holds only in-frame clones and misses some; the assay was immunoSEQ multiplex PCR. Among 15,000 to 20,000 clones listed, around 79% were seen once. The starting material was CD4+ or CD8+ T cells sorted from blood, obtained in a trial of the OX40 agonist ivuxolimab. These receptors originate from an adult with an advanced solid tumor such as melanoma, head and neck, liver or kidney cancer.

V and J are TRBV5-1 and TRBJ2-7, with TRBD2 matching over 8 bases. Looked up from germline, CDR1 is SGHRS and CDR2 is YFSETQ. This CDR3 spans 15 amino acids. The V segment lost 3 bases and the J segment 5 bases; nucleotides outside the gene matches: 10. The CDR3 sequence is CASSSWTSTTHEQYF. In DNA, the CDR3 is TGCGCCAGCAGCTCTTGGACTAGCACGACCCACGAGCAGTACTTC.

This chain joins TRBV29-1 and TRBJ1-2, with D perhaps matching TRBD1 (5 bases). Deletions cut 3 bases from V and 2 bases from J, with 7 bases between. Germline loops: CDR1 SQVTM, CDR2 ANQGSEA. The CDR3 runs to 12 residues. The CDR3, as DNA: TGCAGCGTTGAGGCAGGGAACTATGGCTACACCTTC. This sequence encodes CSVEAGNYGYTF.

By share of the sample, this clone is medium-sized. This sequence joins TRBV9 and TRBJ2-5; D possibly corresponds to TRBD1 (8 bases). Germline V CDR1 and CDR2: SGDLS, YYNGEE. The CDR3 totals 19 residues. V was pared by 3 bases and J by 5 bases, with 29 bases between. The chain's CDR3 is CASSEGDRGSGLVRETQYF. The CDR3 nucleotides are TGTGCCAGCAGCGAAGGAGACAGGGGATCCGGACTAGTCCGCGAGACCCAGTACTTC.

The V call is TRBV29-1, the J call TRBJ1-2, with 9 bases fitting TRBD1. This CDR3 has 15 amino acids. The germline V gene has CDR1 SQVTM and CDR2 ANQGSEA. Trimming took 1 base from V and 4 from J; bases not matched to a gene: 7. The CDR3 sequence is CSVEVQDRGGYGYTF. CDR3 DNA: TGCAGCGTTGAAGTACAAGACAGGGGGGGCTATGGCTACACCTTC.

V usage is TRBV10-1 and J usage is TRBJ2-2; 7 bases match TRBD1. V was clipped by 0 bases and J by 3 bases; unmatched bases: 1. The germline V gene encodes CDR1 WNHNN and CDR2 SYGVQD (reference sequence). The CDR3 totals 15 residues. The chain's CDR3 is CASSESGGYTGELFF. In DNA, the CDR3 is TGCGCCAGCAGTGAGTCAGGGGGCTACACCGGGGAGCTGTTTTTT.

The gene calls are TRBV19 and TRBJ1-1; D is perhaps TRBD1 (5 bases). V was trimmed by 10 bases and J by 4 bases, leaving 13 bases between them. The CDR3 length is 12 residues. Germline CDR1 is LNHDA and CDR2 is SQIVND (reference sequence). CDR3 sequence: CAITQGSTEAFF. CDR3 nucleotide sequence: TGTGCCATTACTCAGGGTAGCACTGAAGCTTTCTTT.

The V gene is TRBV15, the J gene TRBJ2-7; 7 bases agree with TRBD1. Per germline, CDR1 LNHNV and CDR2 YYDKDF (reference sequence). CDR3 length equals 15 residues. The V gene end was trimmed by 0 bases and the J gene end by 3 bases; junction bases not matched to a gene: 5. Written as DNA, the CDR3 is TGTGCCACCAGCAGAGACTACAGGGGTAACTACGAGCAGTACTTC. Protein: CATSRDYRGNYEQYF.

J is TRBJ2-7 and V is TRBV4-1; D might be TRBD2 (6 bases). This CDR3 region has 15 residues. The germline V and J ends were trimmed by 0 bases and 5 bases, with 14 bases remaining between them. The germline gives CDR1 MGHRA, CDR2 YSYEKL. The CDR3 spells CASSQDHAQRDEQYF. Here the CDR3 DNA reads TGCGCCAGCAGCCAAGATCATGCCCAGCGGGACGAGCAGTACTTC.

Written as DNA, the CDR3 is TGTGCCAGCAGCTTAGACAGGGTCTACGAGCAGTACTTC. Residues: CASSLDRVYEQYF. The V and J genes are TRBV5-4 and TRBJ2-7, with 7 positions matching TRBD1. The CDR3 consists of 13 residues. Germline trimming cut 2 bases from V and 3 bases from J; bases unmatched to any gene: 2. The germline V gene encodes CDR1 SGHNT and CDR2 YYREEE (reference sequence).

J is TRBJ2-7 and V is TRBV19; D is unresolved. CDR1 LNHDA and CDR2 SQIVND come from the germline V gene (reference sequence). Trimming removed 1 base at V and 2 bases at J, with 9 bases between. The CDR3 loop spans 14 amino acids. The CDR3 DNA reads TGTGCCAGTAGTATAGCGGGTTTGGCCTACGAGCAGTACTTC. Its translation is CASSIAGLAYEQYF.

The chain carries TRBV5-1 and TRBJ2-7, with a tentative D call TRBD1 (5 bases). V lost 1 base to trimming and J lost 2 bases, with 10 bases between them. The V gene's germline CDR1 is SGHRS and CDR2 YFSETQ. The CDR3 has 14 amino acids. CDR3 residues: CASSLWGPTYEQYF. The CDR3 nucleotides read TGCGCCAGCAGCTTGTGGGGCCCCACCTACGAGCAGTACTTC.

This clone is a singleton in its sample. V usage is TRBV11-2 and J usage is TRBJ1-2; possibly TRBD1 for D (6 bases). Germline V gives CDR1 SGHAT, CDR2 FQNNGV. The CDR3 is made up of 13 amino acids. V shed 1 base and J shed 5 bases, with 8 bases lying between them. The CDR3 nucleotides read TGTGCCAGCAGCTTAGTACAGGGATATGGCTACACCTTC. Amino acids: CASSLVQGYGYTF.